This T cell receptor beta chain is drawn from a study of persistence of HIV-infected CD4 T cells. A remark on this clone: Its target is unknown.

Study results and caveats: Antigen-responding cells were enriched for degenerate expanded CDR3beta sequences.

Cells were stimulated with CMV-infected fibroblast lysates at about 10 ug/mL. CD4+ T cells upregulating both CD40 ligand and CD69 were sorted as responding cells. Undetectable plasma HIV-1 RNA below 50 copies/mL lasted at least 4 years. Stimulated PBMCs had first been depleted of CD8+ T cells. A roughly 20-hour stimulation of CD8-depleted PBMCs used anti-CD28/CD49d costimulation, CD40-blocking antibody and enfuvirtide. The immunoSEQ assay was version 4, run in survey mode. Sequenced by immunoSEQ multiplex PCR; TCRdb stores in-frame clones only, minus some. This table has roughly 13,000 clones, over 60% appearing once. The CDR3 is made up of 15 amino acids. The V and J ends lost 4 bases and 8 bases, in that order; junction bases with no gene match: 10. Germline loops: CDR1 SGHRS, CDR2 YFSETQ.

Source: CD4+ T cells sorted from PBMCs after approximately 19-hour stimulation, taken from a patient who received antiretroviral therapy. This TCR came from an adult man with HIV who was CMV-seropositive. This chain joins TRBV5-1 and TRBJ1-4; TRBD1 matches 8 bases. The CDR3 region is CASSPTGAPGEKLFF. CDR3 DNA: TGCGCCAGCAGCCCGACAGGGGCCCCCGGGGAAAAACTGTTTTTT.